Sequencing of this TCR beta chain was carried out in a study of HIV-infected children after antiretroviral therapy interruption. Study information: Most participating children were previously exposed to EBV and CMV. Whole-study results and caveats: Shared-triplet CDR3 clusters increased after treatment interruption in three patients, significant only when one outlier was excluded.

The TCR library was built from RNA with a 3' RACE protocol and unique molecular identifiers. TCRdb reanalysed the 3' RACE reads using MiXCR and keeps one entry per CDR3 protein. Of nearly 15,000 distinct CDR3 sequences in the sample, 3.4% were seen once. The CDR3 sequence is 16 residues long. Germline CDR1 is SSHAT and CDR2 is FNYEAQ (reference sequence). Trimming pared 2 bases from V and 7 bases from J, leaving 15 bases between. For this clonotype: Its antigen remains unknown.

This sample's treatment: PENTA 11 planned treatment interruption arm or continuous ART arm. Samples needed at least 5 million viable cryopreserved PBMCs. This TCR derives from a pool of human donors with HIV. The chain employs TRBV7-7 and TRBJ1-6, with TRBD1 as a possible D gene (6 bases). The sample was CD45RO+ CD8+ T cells from PBMCs, pooled from several time points, taken from a donor given antiretroviral therapy, either interrupted or continuous. Subset meaning: memory CD8+ CD45RO+ CD45RA- T cells. CDR3 residues: CASSLYRYRVNSPLHF. In nucleotides, the CDR3 is TGTGCCAGCAGCTTATATCGGTACAGGGTGAATTCACCCCTCCACTTT.